These 10 T cell receptor beta chains came from one sample sequenced in a study of OX40 agonist ivuxolimab in advanced cancers. The method was immunoSEQ multiplex PCR; TCRdb's version includes in-frame clones alone and lacks a portion of them. The data show 77,000 or so clones, about 90% seen once. The source material was CD4+ or CD8+ T cells sorted from blood, sampled in a trial of the OX40 agonist ivuxolimab. Receptor source: an adult with an advanced solid tumor such as melanoma, head and neck, liver or kidney cancer.

V gene TRBV7-6 combines with J gene TRBJ2-2; 10 bases match TRBD2. CDR3 length: 18 amino acids. The J segment lost 0 bases and the V segment lost 1 base, leaving 5 bases of the junction unmatched. Germline CDR1 and CDR2: SGHVS and FNYEAQ. CDR3 residues: CASSLGASGSANTGELFF. Written as DNA, the CDR3 is TGTGCCAGCAGCTTAGGAGCTAGCGGGAGCGCGAACACCGGGGAGCTGTTTTTT. Complete variable domain (other parts from reference TRBV7-6 and TRBJ2-2): GAGVSQSPRYKVTKRGQDVALRCDPISGHVSLYWYRQALGQGPEFLTYFNYEAQQDKSGLPNDRFSAERPEGSISTLTIQRTEQRDSAMYRCASSLGASGSANTGELFFGEGSRLTVL.

This clone was observed a single time. V usage is TRBV28 and J usage is TRBJ1-5; 9 bases align to TRBD1. The V gene's germline CDR1 is MDHEN and CDR2 SYDVKM. With 5 bases clipped from V and 5 bases from J, the junction kept 7 bases outside the gene matches. CDR3 length: 15 amino acids. In DNA, the CDR3 is TGTGCCAGCAGTGCCACCGGGACAGGGTATCAGCCCCAGCATTTT. Amino acids: CASSATGTGYQPQHF.

The chain is built from TRBV30 and TRBJ2-1; D tentatively fits TRBD1 or TRBD2 (7 bases each). The CDR3 sequence is 15 residues long. The V gene lost 0 bases and the J gene lost 5 bases, with 14 bases spanning the gap. In germline, CDR1 is GTSNPN, CDR2 SVGIG (reference sequence). The DNA for the CDR3 is TGTGCCTGGAGTGTAGCAGGGGGACTAAACAATGAGCAGTTCTTC. It encodes CAWSVAGGLNNEQFF.

The chain recombines TRBV28 with TRBJ2-1; the D is unclear. CDR1 and CDR2 (germline): MDHEN, SYDVKM. The germline V and J ends were trimmed by 3 bases and 6 bases, with 3 bases remaining between them. The CDR3 loop spans 11 amino acids. Written as DNA, the CDR3 is TGTGCCAGCAGTTTGCTCAATGAGCAGTTCTTC. Its protein product is CASSLLNEQFF.

The chain carries TRBV11-3 and TRBJ2-1; possibly TRBD1 for D (6 bases). Per germline, CDR1 SGHNT and CDR2 YENEEA. The CDR3 extends over 13 amino acids. V was shortened by 2 bases and J by 15 bases, with 17 bases between the two germline ends. This chain's CDR3 is CASSLYSRQAPFF. The CDR3 nucleotides read TGTGCCAGCAGCTTATATTCCAGACAGGCGCCGTTCTTC.

This chain joins TRBV25-1 and TRBJ2-3; 8 nucleotides align to TRBD1. CDR3 length: 16 residues. The germline V gene encodes CDR1 MGHDK and CDR2 SYGVNS. V gave up 6 bases and J gave up 4 bases; unmatched junction bases: 12. The CDR3 loop is CASRDPGGLGADTQYF. The CDR3 nucleotides read TGTGCCAGCAGGGACCCAGGGGGCTTGGGGGCAGATACGCAGTATTTT.

V and J are TRBV30 and TRBJ2-2; D assignment may be TRBD1 or TRBD2 (5 bases each). The germline gives CDR1 GTSNPN, CDR2 SVGIG (reference sequence). With 3 bases removed from V and 1 base from J, the gap between germline ends came to 12 bases. The CDR3 sequence is 15 residues long. The CDR3 nucleotides are TGTGCCTGGAGCTGGGGGTTAGGGAACACCGGGGAGCTGTTTTTT. It specifies CAWSWGLGNTGELFF.

The V and J genes are TRBV11-2 and TRBJ2-5; the match to TRBD1 covers 10 bases. The germline CDR1 and CDR2 sequences are SGHAT and FQNNGV. Losses at the gene ends were 5 bases for V and 6 bases for J; bases not matched to a gene: 12. The CDR3 extends over 16 amino acids. DNA for the CDR3: TGTGCCAGCAGCAGACCGACAGGGGGCGAAAGGAAGACCCAGTACTTC. As protein: CASSRPTGGERKTQYF.

The gene calls are TRBV18 and TRBJ2-2, with D maybe TRBD1 (7 bases). V gave up 1 base and J gave up 3 bases, with 12 bases separating them. The CDR3 extends over 16 amino acids. Germline V gives CDR1 KGHSH, CDR2 LQKENI. The CDR3 spells CASSPRRGQDTGELFF. The CDR3 bases are TGTGCCAGCTCACCACGGAGGGGGCAGGACACCGGGGAGCTGTTTTTT.

This clone was seen only once. The chain employs TRBV7-5 and TRBJ2-1; the D call in the table, TRBD2, was not verified against the DNA. TRBV7-5 is a pseudogene. CDR3 length: 16 amino acids. The CDR3 loop reads CVRSILRRSSYNEQFF. The CDR3 region has the DNA TGTGTCAGAAGCATACTGCGGCGGAGCTCCTACAATGAGCAGTTCTTC.